This TCR beta chain was sequenced in a study of cytomegalovirus exposure and HLA in healthy donors. Whole-study results and caveats: As a later analysis showed, several of the most significant clusters appeared to be linked to common viral pathogens.

As to this clone: Its cognate antigen is unknown.

The germline V gene encodes CDR1 ENHRY and CDR2 SYGVKD. The J segment lost 1 base and the V segment lost 6 bases, leaving 7 bases of the junction unmatched. The CDR3 is made up of 15 amino acids. The PCR contained 60 Vbeta and 13 Jbeta primers. Authors' methods: A later analysis tallied tens of millions of unique TCR beta chains, around 11 million of them shared. Produced via immunoSEQ multiplex PCR; TCRdb's table is partial and in-frame only. V, J and clone size were drawn from that table, and D and trimming were deduced from the DNA. The sample shows some 170,000 clones, around 83% of them seen only once.

The gene calls are TRBV10-3 and TRBJ2-7, with 9 bases fitting TRBD2. The sequence was collected from a man aged 50 to 59 in good health and CMV-seropositive. The sample comprised PBMCs. In nucleotides, the CDR3 is TGTGCCATCAGGACAGCGACTAGCGGTTCCTACGAGCAGTACTTC. Translation gives CAIRTATSGSYEQYF.